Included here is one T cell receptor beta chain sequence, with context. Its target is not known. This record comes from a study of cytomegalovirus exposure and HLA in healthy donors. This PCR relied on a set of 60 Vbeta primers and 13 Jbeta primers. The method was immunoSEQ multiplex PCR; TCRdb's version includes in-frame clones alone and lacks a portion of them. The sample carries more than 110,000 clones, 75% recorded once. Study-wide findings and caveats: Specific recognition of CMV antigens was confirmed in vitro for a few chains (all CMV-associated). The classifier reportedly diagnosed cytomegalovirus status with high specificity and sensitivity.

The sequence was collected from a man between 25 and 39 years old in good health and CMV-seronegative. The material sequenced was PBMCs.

CDR3: CASSGRTGQKGLSGNTIYF. As DNA, the CDR3 is TGTGCCAGCAGCGGACGGACAGGTCAGAAAGGGCTCTCTGGAAACACCATATATTTT. This sequence joins TRBV7-9 and TRBJ1-3; 7 nucleotides match TRBD1. The trim removed 5 bases at V and 0 bases at J, leaving 16 bases unmatched. This CDR3 has 19 residues. Germline loops: CDR1 SEHNR, CDR2 FQNEAQ (reference sequence).